The source of this T cell receptor beta chain is a study of T-cell reconstitution after alpha-beta-depleted transplantation in children. Points from the study as a whole: It was reported that alpha-beta T cells came from several hundred expanded graft clones (about two months after transplant).

Unique molecular identifiers were incorporated when the TCRbeta library was constructed. A single record per CDR3 protein comes from TCRdb applying MiXCR to the PCR reads. The repertoire consists of around 270,000 distinct CDR3 sequences, with 10% occurring once and the leading ten covering about 8%. There are many counts of this clonotype. Its antigen is unidentified. V lost 6 bases and J lost 0, with 12 bases in between. The CDR3 loop spans 14 amino acids. Germline V gene data show CDR1 as ENHRY and CDR2 as SYGVKD. V is TRBV10-3 and J is TRBJ2-7; D might be TRBD1 or TRBD2, each matching 5 bases. The receptor's source is a boy younger than two with acute myeloid leukemia, due to receive a stem cell transplant. The material sequenced was PBMCs, taken before TCRalphabeta/CD19-depleted stem cell transplant. The CDR3 bases are TGTGCCATCAGAGGGCAGGGAGACTCCTACGAGCAGTACTTC. This sequence encodes CAIRGQGDSYEQYF.